One sample yielded the 18 T cell receptor beta chains listed below, sequenced in a study of memory CD4+ T cells and cytomegalovirus serostatus (dated by TCRdb to the late 2010s). A FACSAria II was used to sort memory CD4+ T cells, defined as single viable CD3+CD4+CD8-CD45RO+ cells. Library construction relied on the immunoSEQ multiplex PCR assay. TCRdb obtained this table from immuneACCESS and retained in-frame rearrangements with V and J assigned. These tables miss some clones; where compared with another copy, unresolved V genes account for less than half of the shortfall, and the remainder is unexplained. This sample holds 60,000 to 70,000 clones; about 75% were observed only once. The top ten hold approximately 4.5% of the sample. Sequencing was done on a sample of memory CD4+ T cells from blood. These receptors were taken from an adult in good health and CMV-seropositive.

The genes are TRBV7-9 and TRBJ2-5, with TRBD1 matching 8 bases. The CDR3 is 15 residues long. Germline lookup yields CDR1 SEHNR and CDR2 FQNEAQ (reference sequence). The ends lost 1 base at V and 5 bases at J; junction bases unmatched: 6. The DNA of the CDR3 is TGTGCCAGCAGCTTAGGAGGGACAGGCGGCGAGACCCAGTACTTC. Translated: CASSLGGTGGETQYF.

This clone was seen just once. V and J are TRBV7-2 and TRBJ2-1; D may be TRBD1 or TRBD2 (7 bases each). Per germline, CDR1 SGHTA and CDR2 FQGNSA. There are 15 residues in the CDR3. V was cut by 4 bases and J by 4 bases, with 14 bases left in between. CDR3 loop: CASSSGGGNYNEQFF. The CDR3 region has the DNA TGTGCCAGCAGCTCAGGGGGGGGAAATTACAATGAGCAGTTCTTC.

V and J are TRBV28 and TRBJ2-2; possible D gene TRBD2, 5 bases. Trimming left V 3 bases short and J 6 bases short, with 20 bases between. Looked up from germline, CDR1 is MDHEN and CDR2 is SYDVKM. This CDR3 is 17 amino acids long. CDR3 nucleotide sequence: TGTGCCAGCAGTTTTCTAAGGTCTAGCCCAGGATCCGGGGAGCTGTTTTTT. As protein: CASSFLRSSPGSGELFF.

CDR3 DNA: TGTGCCAGCAGCTTAGTGGAGCGGGACACGCGCTACGAGCAGTACTTC. It encodes CASSLVERDTRYEQYF. V gene TRBV7-8 combines with J gene TRBJ2-7; D perhaps matches TRBD2 (7 bases). Germline V gives CDR1 SGHVS, CDR2 FQNEAQ. This CDR3 comprises 16 residues. V lost 1 base and J 3 bases, leaving 16 bases between the germline ends. Complete variable domain (other parts from reference TRBV7-8 and TRBJ2-7): GAGVSQSPRYKVAKRGQDVALRCDPISGHVSLFWYQQALGQGPEFLTYFQNEAQLDKSGLPSDRFFAERPEGSVSTLKIQRTQQEDSAVYLCASSLVERDTRYEQYFGPGTRLTVT.

V usage is TRBV7-9 and J usage is TRBJ1-1, with D possibly being TRBD1 (5 bases). The V end lost 2 bases, the J end lost 3 bases, and 16 bases lay between the germline ends. CDR3 length: 16 amino acids. Germline V gives CDR1 SEHNR, CDR2 FQNEAQ (reference sequence). The CDR3 loop reads CASSLIHGTVDTEAFF. As DNA, the CDR3 is TGTGCCAGCAGCTTAATCCATGGGACTGTGGACACTGAAGCTTTCTTT.

This clone was counted only a few times. This chain uses TRBV5-4 with TRBJ1-1; tentatively, D is TRBD1 (6 bases). Germline CDR1 and CDR2: SGHNT and YYREEE (reference sequence). There are 13 residues in the CDR3. V was pared by 5 bases and J by 5 bases, with 13 bases between. The CDR3: CASRGDRLTEAFF. The CDR3 region has the DNA TGTGCCAGCAGAGGAGACAGGTTAACTGAAGCTTTCTTT.

V and J are TRBV18 and TRBJ2-7; D unclear. Germline loops: CDR1 KGHSH, CDR2 LQKENI. Trimming shortened V by 2 bases and J by 7 bases, and 9 bases separated the two germline ends. This CDR3 has 12 residues. CDR3 loop: CASSPNIEEQYF. In nucleotides, the CDR3 is TGTGCCAGCTCACCAAATATAGAGGAGCAGTACTTC.

V is TRBV4-1 and J is TRBJ2-7; perhaps TRBD1 as D (6 bases). Trimming cost V 1 base and J 9 bases, with 13 bases left between them. Germline V gene data show CDR1 as MGHRA and CDR2 as YSYEKL. This CDR3 region has 13 residues. CDR3 in amino acids: CASSQAARGGQYF. The CDR3 DNA reads TGCGCCAGCAGCCAAGCGGCTCGAGGGGGGCAGTACTTC.

A few counts support this clone. The J gene is TRBJ1-5, the V gene TRBV5-6, with a weak D call TRBD1 (5 bases). The CDR3 is made up of 14 amino acids. Germline V gene data show CDR1 as SGHDT and CDR2 as YYEEEE. Trimming took off 4 bases at V and 1 base at J, with 9 bases between the two ends. The CDR3 reads CASSPTVSNQPQHF. The DNA for the CDR3 is TGTGCCAGCAGCCCGACAGTGAGCAATCAGCCCCAGCATTTT.

A word on this clone: At one boundary the junction diverges from the germline segment, which might be a read error. J is TRBJ2-1 and V is TRBV5-4, with 9 bases that match TRBD2. This CDR3 has 13 amino acids. Germline assignment: CDR1 SGHNT and CDR2 YYREEE (reference sequence). In DNA form, the CDR3 reads TGTGCCAGCAGCTTGTGGGGACTAGCTGAGCTGTTCTTC. This encodes CASSLWGLAELFF.

This clone was seen more than once but under ten times. This chain connects TRBV5-1 to TRBJ1-2, with 7 bases identical to TRBD1. The V and J ends lost 1 base and 0 bases, in that order; junction bases with no gene match: 6. The germline gives CDR1 SGHRS, CDR2 YFSETQ. The CDR3 sequence is 16 residues long. CDR3 protein: CASSLYGTASNYGYTF. Written as DNA, the CDR3 is TGCGCCAGCAGCTTGTATGGGACAGCCTCTAACTATGGCTACACCTTC.

This clone turned up a few times. The V and J genes are TRBV6-5 and TRBJ1-1; no firm D call. This CDR3 has 14 amino acids. The V end lost 7 bases, the J end lost 1 base, and 13 bases lay between the germline ends. Germline V gives CDR1 MNHEY, CDR2 SVGAGI. The CDR3 reads CASINTGRNTEAFF. Here the CDR3 DNA reads TGTGCCAGCATCAACACGGGCCGGAACACTGAAGCTTTCTTT.

The genes are TRBV11-2 and TRBJ1-1; D is unresolved. From germline, CDR1 is SGHAT and CDR2 FQNNGV. V dropped 5 bases and J dropped 7 bases, with 8 bases sitting between them. The CDR3 is 11 amino acids. Here the CDR3 DNA reads TGTGCCAGCAGCCAGGTGTTTGAAGCTTTCTTT. Translating gives CASSQVFEAFF.

The chain links TRBV11-3 to TRBJ2-7; 14 bases align to TRBD2. V was clipped by 5 bases and J by 4 bases; unmatched bases: 4. The CDR3 is made up of 15 amino acids. CDR1 and CDR2 from the germline V gene are SGHNT and YENEEA. The CDR3 loop is CASSPGTSGRYEQYF. The CDR3 DNA is TGTGCCAGCAGCCCCGGGACTAGCGGGAGATACGAGCAGTACTTC. Together with reference TRBV11-3 and TRBJ2-7, the CDR3 gives the full variable domain: EAGVVQSPRYKIIEKKQPVAFWCNPISGHNTLYWYLQNLGQGPELLIRYENEEAVDDSQLPKDRFSAERLKGVDSTLKIQPAELGDSAVYLCASSPGTSGRYEQYFGPGTRLTVT.

J is TRBJ1-1 and V is TRBV6-1; perhaps TRBD1 as D (6 bases). Trimming shortened V by 1 base and J by 6 bases, and 9 bases separated the two germline ends. Germline assignment: CDR1 MNHNS and CDR2 SASEGT. The CDR3 runs to 13 residues. CDR3 residues: CASSEVGQPEAFF. CDR3 nucleotides: TGTGCCAGCAGTGAAGTAGGACAGCCTGAAGCTTTCTTT.

The chain links TRBV7-2 to TRBJ2-7, with a possible D match to TRBD1 (5 bases). Germline V gives CDR1 SGHTA, CDR2 FQGNSA. V was cut by 3 bases and J by 3 bases, with 12 bases left in between. This CDR3 is built from 14 residues. DNA of the CDR3: TGTGCCAGCAGCTTCGACAGCACAGACTACGAGCAGTACTTC. This encodes CASSFDSTDYEQYF. Variable domain in full (rest from reference TRBV7-2 and TRBJ2-7): GAGVSQSPSNKVTEKGKDVELRCDPISGHTALYWYRQSLGQGLEFLIYFQGNSAPDKSGLPSDRFSAERTGGSVSTLTIQRTQQEDSAVYLCASSFDSTDYEQYFGPGTRLTVT.

The chain has TRBV28 and TRBJ1-5, with 11 bases lining up with TRBD1. The CDR3 is 15 amino acids. Germline V lookup: CDR1 MDHEN, CDR2 SYDVKM. Trimming at V came to 6 bases and at J to 5 bases, leaving 6 bases not matched to a gene. CDR3 bases: TGTGCCAGCAGGGACAGGGGGCTAGTAGATCAGCCCCAGCATTTT. This sequence encodes CASRDRGLVDQPQHF.

The chain joins TRBV7-2 to TRBJ1-2; possible D gene TRBD1, 6 bases. Per the germline V gene, CDR1 is SGHTA and CDR2 is FQGNSA. V lost 4 bases, J lost 4 bases, and 13 bases lay in between. CDR3 length: 14 amino acids. The CDR3 sequence is CASSWGGGSYGYTF. CDR3 nucleotide sequence: TGTGCCAGCAGCTGGGGGGGCGGAAGCTATGGCTACACCTTC.